The 9 T cell receptor beta chains reported below all come from one sample, sequenced in a study of T cell responses to AZD1222 COVID-19 vaccine. TCRdb's table, derived via immunoSEQ multiplex PCR, lists solely in-frame clones and lacks some. The sample has fewer than 200,000 clones; approximately 94% are singletons. This specimen consisted of peripheral blood, obtained 28 days after the second AZD1222 dose. The receptors come from an adult who received the AZD1222 COVID-19 vaccine.

This clone has a handful of counts. The chain couples TRBV4-3 to TRBJ1-2; tentatively, D is TRBD1 (5 bases). This CDR3 comprises 15 residues. Trimming removed 1 base from V and 7 bases from J, with 16 bases in between. The V gene's germline CDR1 is LGHNA and CDR2 YSLEER. The CDR3 region has the DNA TGCGCCAGCAGCCAAGTCCTCAGGGCGGAGAGTGGCTACACCTTC. This encodes CASSQVLRAESGYTF.

This chain joins TRBV12-3 or TRBV12-4 and TRBJ1-2; perhaps TRBD1 as D (5 bases). V dropped 6 bases and J dropped 4 bases, with 9 bases sitting between them. The CDR3 is made up of 12 amino acids. CDR3 in amino acids: CASSPGGYGYTF. The DNA for the CDR3 is TGTGCCAGCAGCCCCGGGGGCTATGGCTACACCTTC.

This clone has a single count. The rearrangement uses TRBV2 and TRBJ1-5, with D uncertain. In germline, CDR1 is SNHLY, CDR2 FYNNEI. V lost 1 base to trimming and J lost 5 bases, with 12 bases between them. There are 15 residues in the CDR3. CDR3 DNA: TGTGCCAGCAGTGAAGACCGAGACCTGTATCAGCCCCAGCATTTT. It codes for CASSEDRDLYQPQHF. The variable domain in full, completed from reference TRBV2 and TRBJ1-5, reads EPEVTQTPSHQVTQMGQEVILRCVPISNHLYFYWYRQILGQKVEFLVSFYNNEISEKSEIFDDQFSVERPDGSNFTLKIRSTKLEDSAMYFCASSEDRDLYQPQHFGDGTRLSIL.

V and J are TRBV4-3 and TRBJ2-3, with 9 bases lining up with TRBD1. The V gene's germline CDR1 is LGHNA and CDR2 YSLEER. V shed 2 bases and J 5 bases; nucleotides not matched to a gene: 8. The CDR3 runs 16 residues. CDR3 DNA: TGCGCCAGCAGCCAACAACCGGGACAGGGAGGAGATACGCAGTATTTT. It encodes CASSQQPGQGGDTQYF.

The chain joins TRBV6-4 to TRBJ1-1; D gene ambiguous. This CDR3 spans 13 amino acids. V was pared by 6 bases and J by 0 bases, with 8 bases between. Germline V gene data show CDR1 as MRHNA and CDR2 as SNTAGT. DNA of the CDR3: TGTGCCAGCAGCCGGGCGCTGAACACTGAAGCTTTCTTT. Translating it yields CASSRALNTEAFF.

V and J are TRBV4-1 and TRBJ1-2, with D uncertain. V shed 0 bases and J shed 7 bases, with 18 bases lying between them. The germline gives CDR1 MGHRA, CDR2 YSYEKL. The CDR3 has 16 residues. The CDR3, as DNA: TGCGCCAGCAGCCAAGATCTAGTCGGCCATCCATCTGGCTACACCTTC. Its protein product is CASSQDLVGHPSGYTF.

The chain recombines TRBV24-1 with TRBJ2-1, with a tentative D call TRBD1 (6 bases). Germline loops: CDR1 KGHDR, CDR2 SFDVKD. V was trimmed by 2 bases and J by 0 bases, leaving 16 bases between them. CDR3 length: 18 residues. The DNA of the CDR3 is TGTGCCACCAGTGATTCCTCAGGGGTATTGAGCTCCTACAATGAGCAGTTCTTC. This codes for CATSDSSGVLSSYNEQFF.

V and J are TRBV4-3 and TRBJ2-5; 10 bases map to TRBD2. The CDR3 totals 16 residues. J was trimmed by 1 base and V by 0 bases; bases with no gene match: 2. Germline V CDR1 and CDR2: LGHNA, YSLEER. The CDR3 reads CASSQESGGAQETQYF. The DNA of the CDR3 is TGCGCCAGCAGCCAAGAAAGCGGGGGGGCCCAAGAGACCCAGTACTTC.

The J gene is TRBJ1-1, the V gene TRBV4-1; D gene uncertain. The V and J ends lost 1 base and 1 base respectively, with 7 bases between them. Looked up from germline, CDR1 is MGHRA and CDR2 is YSYEKL. The CDR3 runs to 14 residues. The CDR3, as DNA: TGCGCCAGCAGCCAAGTATTAGGGAACACTGAAGCTTTCTTT. Protein: CASSQVLGNTEAFF.